These T cell receptor beta chains were read from a single sample in a study of cytotoxic CD8 clonotypes in ibrutinib-treated CLL. TCRdb's table, derived via immunoSEQ multiplex PCR, lists solely in-frame clones and lacks some. The repertoire holds 300,000 to 400,000 clones, 67% seen once, with roughly 6.8% in the top ten. Sequencing was performed on PBMCs, taken after 36 months of ibrutinib treatment. These receptors originate from a human donor with chronic lymphocytic leukemia. Each CDR3 is given with its conserved first and last residue. D genes are given only for firm matches. Size is stated for part of the rows, as once, few or many counts, or as a class when the clone is expanded.

abundance	v_gene	j_gene	d_gene	CDR3aa	CDR3nt
many	TRBV7-9	TRBJ2-3	TRBD2	CASSLGLAADTQYF	TGTGCCAGCAGCCTGGGACTAGCTGCAGATACGCAGTATTTT
-	TRBV6-5	TRBJ2-7	-	CASSFGPSYEQYF	TGTGCCAGCAGTTTTGGACCCTCCTACGAGCAGTACTTC
-	TRBV7-9	TRBJ2-1	-	CARERIGNEQFF	TGTGCCAGGGAGCGAATAGGGAATGAGCAGTTCTTC
-	TRBV7-2	TRBJ1-3	TRBD1	CASSTRDRGNTIYF	TGTGCCAGCAGCACCCGGGACAGGGGAAACACCATATATTTT
-	TRBV6-5	TRBJ2-7	-	CASRSLEGPYYEQYF	TGTGCCAGCAGGAGCCTGGAGGGCCCTTACTACGAGCAGTACTTC
-	TRBV28	TRBJ1-3	-	CASSFGGSQAAIYF	TGTGCCAGCAGTTTCGGGGGATCCCAGGCGGCCATATATTTT
-	TRBV27	TRBJ1-4	-	CASSPLSGALNEKLFF	TGTGCCAGCAGTCCGCTCTCAGGGGCCCTAAATGAAAAACTGTTTTTT
few	TRBV14	TRBJ1-3	-	CASSQVPRFSGNTIYF	TGTGCCAGCAGCCAAGTGCCCAGATTCTCTGGAAACACCATATATTTT
-	TRBV29-1	TRBJ2-5	TRBD2	CSVDAERLAGGPETQYF	TGCAGCGTTGACGCCGAGCGACTAGCGGGGGGGCCAGAGACCCAGTACTTC
-	TRBV27	TRBJ2-1	TRBD1	CASSTRDRGPNEQFF	TGTGCCAGCAGTACCCGGGACAGGGGACCCAATGAGCAGTTCTTC
-	TRBV7-2	TRBJ1-3	-	CASSGRGSGNTIYF	TGTGCCAGCAGCGGCAGAGGCTCTGGAAACACCATATATTTT
-	TRBV18	TRBJ2-7	-	CASSPQTYEQYF	TGTGCCAGCTCACCACAAACCTACGAGCAGTACTTC
-	TRBV7-3	TRBJ2-3	-	CASSLLAVDTDTQYF	TGTGCCAGCAGCCTGCTAGCCGTCGACACAGATACGCAGTATTTT
-	TRBV11-2	TRBJ2-5	-	CASSLAPVAGGRETQYF	TGTGCCAGCAGCTTAGCACCTGTCGCCGGGGGAAGGGAGACCCAGTACTTC
-	TRBV9	TRBJ2-6	-	CASSHPRSGANVLTF	TGTGCCAGCAGCCACCCCCGCTCTGGGGCCAACGTCCTGACTTTC
-	TRBV27	TRBJ1-2	-	CASSLGFGPNYGYTF	TGTGCCAGCAGTTTAGGTTTTGGCCCGAACTATGGCTACACCTTC
once	TRBV18	TRBJ1-6	TRBD1	CASSPYGQGASSPLHF	TGTGCCAGCTCACCCTATGGGCAGGGGGCGAGTTCACCCCTCCACTTT
-	TRBV27	TRBJ2-1	-	CASSPGPGGYNEQFF	TGTGCCAGCAGTCCGGGACCAGGAGGGTACAATGAGCAGTTCTTC
-	TRBV7-9	TRBJ1-1	-	CASSSRQGATEAFF	TGTGCCAGCAGCTCCCGCCAGGGAGCCACTGAAGCTTTCTTT
-	TRBV29-1	TRBJ2-1	TRBD1	CSVVDRVNEQFF	TGCAGCGTCGTGGACAGGGTCAATGAGCAGTTCTTC
-	TRBV4-1	TRBJ2-7	TRBD1	CASSLGQGYSYEQYF	TGCGCCAGCAGCCTTGGACAGGGTTACTCCTACGAGCAGTACTTC
few	TRBV29-1	TRBJ1-2	-	CSVGANYGYTF	TGCAGCGTTGGAGCTAACTATGGCTACACCTTC
once	TRBV6-1	TRBJ1-2	TRBD1	CASRPRGNYGYTF	TGTGCCAGCAGGCCCAGGGGGAACTATGGCTACACCTTC
-	TRBV23-1	TRBJ2-7	-	CASSQSGRLGSYEQYF	TGCGCCAGCAGTCAATCGGGCCGGTTGGGTTCCTACGAGCAGTACTTC
-	TRBV20-1	TRBJ1-2	-	CSASDNGYTF	TGCAGTGCTTCGGACAATGGCTACACCTTC
-	TRBV29-1	TRBJ1-5	-	CSPRTVAYQPQHF	TGCAGCCCCCGGACAGTGGCTTATCAGCCCCAGCATTTT
-	TRBV9	TRBJ1-5	-	CASSVGGLNQPQHF	TGTGCCAGCAGCGTGGGGGGGTTGAATCAGCCCCAGCATTTT
-	TRBV28	TRBJ2-1	TRBD2	CASSFSLLAERNEQFF	TGTGCCAGCAGTTTTTCGCTACTAGCGGAGCGCAATGAGCAGTTCTTC
-	TRBV13	TRBJ2-7	TRBD2	CASSLALAGNYEQYF	TGTGCCAGCAGCTTAGCGCTAGCGGGAAACTACGAGCAGTACTTC
-	TRBV18	TRBJ2-3	-	CASSPMVADTQYF	TGTGCCAGCTCACCTATGGTGGCAGATACGCAGTATTTT